This T cell receptor (beta chain) was identified during a study of blood T cell repertoires in COVID-19. For the study at large: Acute and convalescent COVID-19 specimens originated in the United States, Italy and Spain.

Trimming removed 1 base from V and 6 bases from J, with 19 bases in between. Germline assignment: CDR1 MGHDK and CDR2 SYGVNS. The CDR3 contains 16 residues. Repertoires were generated with immunoSEQ multiplex PCR, while TCRdb's copy carries only in-frame clones and drops some. The table lists roughly 100,000 clones, roughly 80% of them singletons. This receptor was obtained from a woman over 75 with active or convalescent COVID-19. The chain couples TRBV25-1 to TRBJ2-7, with a weak D call TRBD2 (6 bases). The sequenced material came from peripheral blood. The CDR3 region is CASSEFGPGRPPEQYF. CDR3 nucleotide sequence: TGTGCCAGCAGTGAATTCGGACCGGGGAGGCCTCCCGAGCAGTACTTC.